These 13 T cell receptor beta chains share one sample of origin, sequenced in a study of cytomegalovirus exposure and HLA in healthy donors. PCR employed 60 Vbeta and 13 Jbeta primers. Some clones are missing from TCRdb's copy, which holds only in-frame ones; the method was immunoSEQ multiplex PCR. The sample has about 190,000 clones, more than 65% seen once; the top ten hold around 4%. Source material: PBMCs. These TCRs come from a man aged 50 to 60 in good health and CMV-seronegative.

In nucleotides, the CDR3 is TGTGCCAGCAGCTTAGCGCAGGGCTACACAGATACGCAGTATTTT. Residues: CASSLAQGYTDTQYF. This chain joins TRBV11-2 and TRBJ2-3, with D possibly matching TRBD1 (5 bases). The CDR3 is 15 amino acids. Germline V gene data show CDR1 as SGHAT and CDR2 as FQNNGV. V lost 1 base and J 2 bases, leaving 10 bases between the germline ends.

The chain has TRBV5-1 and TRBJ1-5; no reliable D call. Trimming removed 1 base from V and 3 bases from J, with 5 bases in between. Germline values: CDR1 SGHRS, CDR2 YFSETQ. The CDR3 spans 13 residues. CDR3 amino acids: CASSLTVNQPQHF. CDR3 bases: TGCGCCAGCAGCTTGACAGTCAATCAGCCCCAGCATTTT.

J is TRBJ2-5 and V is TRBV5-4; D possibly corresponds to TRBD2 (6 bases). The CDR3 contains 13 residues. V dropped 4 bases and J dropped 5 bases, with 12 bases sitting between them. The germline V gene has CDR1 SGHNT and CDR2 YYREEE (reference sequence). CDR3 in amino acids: CASSAGTAETQYF. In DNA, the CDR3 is TGTGCCAGCAGCGCCGGGACTGCGGAGACCCAGTACTTC.

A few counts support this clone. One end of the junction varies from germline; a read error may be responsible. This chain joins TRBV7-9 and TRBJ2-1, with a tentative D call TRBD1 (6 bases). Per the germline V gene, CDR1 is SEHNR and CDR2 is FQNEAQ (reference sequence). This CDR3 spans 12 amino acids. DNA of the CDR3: TGTTCCAGCAGCGTCTACAGGGCTGAGCAGTTCTTC. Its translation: CSSSVYRAEQFF. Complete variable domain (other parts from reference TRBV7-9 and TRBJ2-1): DTGVSQNPRHKITKRGQNVTFRCDPISEHNRLYWYRQTLGQGPEFLTYFQNEAQLEKSRLLSDRFSAERPKGSFSTLEIQRTEQGDSAMYLCSSSVYRAEQFFGPGTRLTVL.

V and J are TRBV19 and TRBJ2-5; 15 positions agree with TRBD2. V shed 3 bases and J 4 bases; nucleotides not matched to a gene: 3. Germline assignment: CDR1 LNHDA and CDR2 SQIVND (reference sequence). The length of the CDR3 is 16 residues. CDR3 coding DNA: TGTGCCAGTAGTATCTGGACTAGCGGGGGGGGAGAGACCCAGTACTTC. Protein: CASSIWTSGGGETQYF.

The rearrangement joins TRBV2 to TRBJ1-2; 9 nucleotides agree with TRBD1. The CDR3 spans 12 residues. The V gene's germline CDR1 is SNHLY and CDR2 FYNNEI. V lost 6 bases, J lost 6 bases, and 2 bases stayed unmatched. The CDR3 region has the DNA TGTGCCAGCAGGTGGACAGGGGATGGCTACACCTTC. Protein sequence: CASRWTGDGYTF.

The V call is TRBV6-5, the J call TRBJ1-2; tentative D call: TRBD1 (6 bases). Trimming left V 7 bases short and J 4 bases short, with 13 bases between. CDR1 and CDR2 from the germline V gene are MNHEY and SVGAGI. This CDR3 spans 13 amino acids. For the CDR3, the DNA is TGTGCCAGCACCTTCGGCAGGGGCTATGGCTACACCTTC. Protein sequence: CASTFGRGYGYTF.

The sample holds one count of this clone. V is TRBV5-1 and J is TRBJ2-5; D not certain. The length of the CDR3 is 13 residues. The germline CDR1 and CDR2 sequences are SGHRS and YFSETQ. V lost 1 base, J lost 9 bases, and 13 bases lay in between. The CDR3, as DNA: TGCGCCAGCAGCTTGCTCCCGAGAGGTGCCCAGTACTTC. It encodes CASSLLPRGAQYF.

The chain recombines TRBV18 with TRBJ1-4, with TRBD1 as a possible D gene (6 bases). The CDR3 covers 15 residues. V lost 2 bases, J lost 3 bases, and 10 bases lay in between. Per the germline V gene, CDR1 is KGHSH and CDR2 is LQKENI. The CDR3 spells CASSPETGPNEKLFF. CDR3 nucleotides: TGTGCCAGCTCACCAGAAACAGGGCCTAATGAAAAACTGTTTTTT.

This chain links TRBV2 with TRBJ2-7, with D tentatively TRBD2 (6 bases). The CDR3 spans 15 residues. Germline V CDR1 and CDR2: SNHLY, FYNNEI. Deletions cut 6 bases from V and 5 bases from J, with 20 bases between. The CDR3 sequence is CASSDARGYGNEQYF. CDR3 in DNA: TGTGCCAGCAGCGACGCCCGGGGGTACGGAAACGAGCAGTACTTC.

CDR3 DNA: TGCGCCAGCAGCCAAGAAGTGTTACAGGGGGACCAAGAGACCCAGTACTTC. Protein product: CASSQEVLQGDQETQYF. The chain uses TRBV4-3 and TRBJ2-5; the match to TRBD1 covers 8 bases. J was trimmed by 0 bases and V by 0 bases; bases with no gene match: 6. Germline CDR1 reads LGHNA; CDR2 reads YSLEER. This CDR3 contains 17 residues.

CDR3 loop: CASSRQVTDTQYF. The DNA of the CDR3 is TGTGCCAGCAGTCGACAGGTCACAGATACGCAGTATTTT. V gene TRBV7-2 combines with J gene TRBJ2-3, with D maybe TRBD1 (6 bases). Per the germline V gene, CDR1 is SGHTA and CDR2 is FQGNSA. This CDR3 has 13 residues. Between the trimmed V and J ends, which lost 6 bases and 2 bases, there was a span of 9 bases. Together with reference TRBV7-2 and TRBJ2-3, the CDR3 gives the full variable domain: GAGVSQSPSNKVTEKGKDVELRCDPISGHTALYWYRQSLGQGLEFLIYFQGNSAPDKSGLPSDRFSAERTGGSVSTLTIQRTQQEDSAVYLCASSRQVTDTQYFGPGTRLTVL.

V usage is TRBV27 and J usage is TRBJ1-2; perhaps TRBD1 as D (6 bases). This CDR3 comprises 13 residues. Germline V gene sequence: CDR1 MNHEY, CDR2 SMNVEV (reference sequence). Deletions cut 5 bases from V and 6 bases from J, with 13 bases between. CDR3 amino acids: CASSIQGGDGYTF. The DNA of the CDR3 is TGTGCCAGCAGTATACAGGGAGGGGATGGCTACACCTTC.